This TCR beta chain was sequenced in a study of Ad26.COV2.S vaccination and SARS-CoV-2 variants. Findings and limits, study-wide: From the TCR breadth and depth analyses, total T cell responses may have been underestimated. Similar non-spike TCR breadth was seen in vaccine and placebo recipients.

Specified treatment: some 19 received Ad26.COV2.S at low or high dose, single or two shots; roughly 5 received placebo; per-sample allocation not given. Sampling was performed 63 days after the first vaccine or placebo injection. Profiled with immunoSEQ multiplex PCR; TCRdb holds only in-frame clones, not every one. The sample holds roughly 300,000 clones, about 89% seen once. This clone was found a few times. As yet, its antigen is unknown. Sequencing used peripheral blood, obtained in a trial of Ad26.COV2.S vaccine versus placebo. The clonotype comes from a person aged 18 to 59 who received the Ad26.COV2.S COVID-19 vaccine or a placebo.

Here the CDR3 DNA reads TGTGCCAGCTCTCCCCTCGGGACAGGGGGCTACAATGAGCAGTTCTTC. Protein sequence: CASSPLGTGGYNEQFF. This chain links TRBV18 with TRBJ2-1, with 11 bases aligning to TRBD1. Germline CDR1 and CDR2: KGHSH and LQKENI. This CDR3 comprises 16 residues. Trimming took 6 bases from V and 3 from J; bases not matched to a gene: 7.